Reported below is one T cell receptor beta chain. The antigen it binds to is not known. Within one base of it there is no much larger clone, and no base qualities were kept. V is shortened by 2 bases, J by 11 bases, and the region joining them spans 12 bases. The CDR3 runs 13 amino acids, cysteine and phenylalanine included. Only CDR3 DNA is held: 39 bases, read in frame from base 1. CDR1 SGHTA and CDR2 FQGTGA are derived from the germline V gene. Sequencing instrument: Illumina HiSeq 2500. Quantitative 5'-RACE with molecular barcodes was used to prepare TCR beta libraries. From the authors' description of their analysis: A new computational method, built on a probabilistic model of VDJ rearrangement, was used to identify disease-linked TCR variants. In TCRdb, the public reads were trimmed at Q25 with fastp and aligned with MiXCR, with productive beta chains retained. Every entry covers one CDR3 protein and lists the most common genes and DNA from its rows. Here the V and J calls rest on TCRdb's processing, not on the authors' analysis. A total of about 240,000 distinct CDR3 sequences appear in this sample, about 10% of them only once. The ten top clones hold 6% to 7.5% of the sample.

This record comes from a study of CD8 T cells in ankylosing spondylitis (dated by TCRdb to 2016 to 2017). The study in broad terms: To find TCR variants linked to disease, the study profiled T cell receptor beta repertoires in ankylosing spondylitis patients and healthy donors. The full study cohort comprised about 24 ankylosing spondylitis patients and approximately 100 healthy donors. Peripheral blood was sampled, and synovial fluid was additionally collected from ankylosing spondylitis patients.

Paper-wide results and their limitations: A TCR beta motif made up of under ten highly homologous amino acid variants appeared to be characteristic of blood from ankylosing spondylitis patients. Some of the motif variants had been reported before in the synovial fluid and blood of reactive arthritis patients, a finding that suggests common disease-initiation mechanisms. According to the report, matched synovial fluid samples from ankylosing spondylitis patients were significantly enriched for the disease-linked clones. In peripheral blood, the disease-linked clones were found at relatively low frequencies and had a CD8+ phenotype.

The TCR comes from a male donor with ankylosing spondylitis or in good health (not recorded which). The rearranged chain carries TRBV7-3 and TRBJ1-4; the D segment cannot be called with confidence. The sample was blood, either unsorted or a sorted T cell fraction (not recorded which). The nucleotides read TGTGCCAGCAGCTTATATCCGACGGAGAAACTGTTTTTT. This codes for CASSLYPTEKLFF.